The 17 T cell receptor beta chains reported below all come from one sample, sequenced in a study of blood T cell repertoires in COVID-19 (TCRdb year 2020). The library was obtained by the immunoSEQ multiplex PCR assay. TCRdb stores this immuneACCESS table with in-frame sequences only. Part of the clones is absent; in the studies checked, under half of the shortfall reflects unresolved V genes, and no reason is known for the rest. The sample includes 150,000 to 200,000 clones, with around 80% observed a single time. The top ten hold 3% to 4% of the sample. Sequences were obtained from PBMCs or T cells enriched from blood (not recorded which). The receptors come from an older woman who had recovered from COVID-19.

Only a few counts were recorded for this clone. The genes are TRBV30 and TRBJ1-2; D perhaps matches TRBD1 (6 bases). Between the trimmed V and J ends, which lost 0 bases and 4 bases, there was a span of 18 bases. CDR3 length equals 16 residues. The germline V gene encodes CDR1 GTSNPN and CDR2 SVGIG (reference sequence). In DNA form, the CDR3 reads TGTGCCTGGAGTGTAGTTGGACAGAGAGGCCCCTATGGCTACACCTTC. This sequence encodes CAWSVVGQRGPYGYTF.

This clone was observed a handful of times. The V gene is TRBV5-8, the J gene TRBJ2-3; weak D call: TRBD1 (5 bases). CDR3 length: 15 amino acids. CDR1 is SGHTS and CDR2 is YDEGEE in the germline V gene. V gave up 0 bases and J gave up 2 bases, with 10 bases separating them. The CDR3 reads CASSLAGRFTDTQYF. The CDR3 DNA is TGTGCCAGCAGCTTGGCAGGGCGATTCACAGATACGCAGTATTTT.

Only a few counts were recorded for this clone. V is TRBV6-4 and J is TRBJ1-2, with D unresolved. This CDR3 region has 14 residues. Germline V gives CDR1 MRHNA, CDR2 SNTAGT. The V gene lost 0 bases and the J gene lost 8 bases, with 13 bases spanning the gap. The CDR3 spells CASSDSIRSQGYTF. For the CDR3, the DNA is TGTGCCAGCAGTGACTCGATCAGGTCTCAAGGCTACACCTTC.

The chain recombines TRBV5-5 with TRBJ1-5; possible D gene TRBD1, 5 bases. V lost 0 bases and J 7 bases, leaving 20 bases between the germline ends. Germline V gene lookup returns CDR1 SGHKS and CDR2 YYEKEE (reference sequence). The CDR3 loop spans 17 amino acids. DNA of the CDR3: TGTGCCAGCAGCTTGGTCGGGGTCCTCGGGGGGGGGCAGCCCCAGCATTTT. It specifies CASSLVGVLGGGQPQHF.

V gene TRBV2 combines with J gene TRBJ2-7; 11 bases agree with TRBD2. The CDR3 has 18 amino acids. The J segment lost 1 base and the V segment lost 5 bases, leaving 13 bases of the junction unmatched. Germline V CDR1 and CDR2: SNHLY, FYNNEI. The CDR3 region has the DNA TGTGCCAGCAGTTATGACAGGGGGGGACTAGCGGAATCCTACGAGCAGTACTTC. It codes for CASSYDRGGLAESYEQYF. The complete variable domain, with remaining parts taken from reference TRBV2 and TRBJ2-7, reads EPEVTQTPSHQVTQMGQEVILRCVPISNHLYFYWYRQILGQKVEFLVSFYNNEISEKSEIFDDQFSVERPDGSNFTLKIRSTKLEDSAMYFCASSYDRGGLAESYEQYFGPGTRLTVT.

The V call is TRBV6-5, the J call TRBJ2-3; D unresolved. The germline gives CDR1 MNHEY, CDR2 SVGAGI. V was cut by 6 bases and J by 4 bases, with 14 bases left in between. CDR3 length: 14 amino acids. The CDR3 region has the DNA TGTGCCAGCAGCCGCCCGAACTTCGCAGATACGCAGTATTTT. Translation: CASSRPNFADTQYF.

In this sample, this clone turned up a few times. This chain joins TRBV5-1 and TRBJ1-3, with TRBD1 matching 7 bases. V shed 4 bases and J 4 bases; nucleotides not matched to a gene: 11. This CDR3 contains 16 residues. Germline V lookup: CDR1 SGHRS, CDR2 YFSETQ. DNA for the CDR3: TGCGCCAGCAGCCGCGAGGGGGCCCGGACCGGAAACACCATATATTTT. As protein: CASSREGARTGNTIYF.

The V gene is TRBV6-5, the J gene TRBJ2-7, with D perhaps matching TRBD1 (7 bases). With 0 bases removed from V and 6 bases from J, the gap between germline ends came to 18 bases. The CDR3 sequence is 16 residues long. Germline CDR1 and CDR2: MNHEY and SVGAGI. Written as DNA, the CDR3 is TGTGCCAGCAGTTACTCGGCCGGTGGCAGGGGGGTCGAGCAGTACTTC. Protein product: CASSYSAGGRGVEQYF.

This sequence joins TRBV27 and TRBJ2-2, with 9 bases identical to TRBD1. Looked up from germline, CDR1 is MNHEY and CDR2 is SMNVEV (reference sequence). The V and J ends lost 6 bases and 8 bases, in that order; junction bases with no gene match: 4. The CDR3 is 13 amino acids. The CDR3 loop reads CASRHRGLGELFF. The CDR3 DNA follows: TGTGCCAGCAGACACAGGGGGCTGGGGGAGCTGTTTTTT.

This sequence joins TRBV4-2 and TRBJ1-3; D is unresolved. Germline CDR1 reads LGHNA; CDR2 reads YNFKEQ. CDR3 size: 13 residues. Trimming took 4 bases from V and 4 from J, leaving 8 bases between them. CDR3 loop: CASSLGEGNTIYF. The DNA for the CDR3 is TGTGCCAGCAGCCTGGGAGAGGGAAACACCATATATTTT.

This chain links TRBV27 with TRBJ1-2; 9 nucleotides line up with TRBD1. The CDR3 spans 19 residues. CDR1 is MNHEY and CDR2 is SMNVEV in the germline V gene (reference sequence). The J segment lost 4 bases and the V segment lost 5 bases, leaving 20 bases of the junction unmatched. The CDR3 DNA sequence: TGTGCCAGCAGTAGCCTGCGGGGACAGGGCCCCGCACGGGGCTATGGCTACACCTTC. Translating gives CASSSLRGQGPARGYGYTF.

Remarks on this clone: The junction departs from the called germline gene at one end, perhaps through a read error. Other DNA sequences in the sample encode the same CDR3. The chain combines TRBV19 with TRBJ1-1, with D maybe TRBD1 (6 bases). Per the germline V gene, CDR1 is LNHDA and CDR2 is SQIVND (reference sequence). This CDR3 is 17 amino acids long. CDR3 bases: TGTGCCAGTAGTTTGGTTTGGACAGTACCTACGAACACTGAAGCCTTCTTT. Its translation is CASSLVWTVPTNTEAFF.

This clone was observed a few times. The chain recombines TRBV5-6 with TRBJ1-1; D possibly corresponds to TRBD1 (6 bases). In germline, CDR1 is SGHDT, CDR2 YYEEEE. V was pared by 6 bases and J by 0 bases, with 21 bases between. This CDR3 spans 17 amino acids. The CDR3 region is CASIIKGGLAMNTEAFF. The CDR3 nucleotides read TGTGCCAGCATCATTAAAGGGGGTTTAGCGATGAACACTGAAGCTTTCTTT.

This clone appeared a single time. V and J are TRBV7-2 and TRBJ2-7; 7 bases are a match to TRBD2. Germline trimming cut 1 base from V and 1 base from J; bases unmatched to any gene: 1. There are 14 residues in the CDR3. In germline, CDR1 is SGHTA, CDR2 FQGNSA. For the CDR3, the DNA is TGTGCCAGCAGCTTAGGAGCGGGGTCCTACGAGCAGTACTTC. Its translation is CASSLGAGSYEQYF.

The CDR3 DNA reads TGCAGCGTTAGACTAGCGGTGACCCAAGAGACCCAGTACTTC. Its protein is CSVRLAVTQETQYF. The rearrangement uses TRBV29-1 and TRBJ2-5, with 9 bases aligning to TRBD2. The CDR3 loop spans 14 amino acids. Looked up from germline, CDR1 is SQVTM and CDR2 is ANQGSEA. J was trimmed by 1 base and V by 5 bases; bases with no gene match: 5.

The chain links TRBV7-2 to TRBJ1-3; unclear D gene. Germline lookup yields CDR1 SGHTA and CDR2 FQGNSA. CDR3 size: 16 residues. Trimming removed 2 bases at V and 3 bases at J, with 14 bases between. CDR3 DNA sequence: TGTGCCAGCAGCTTAACATGGGGAGGGAATGGAAACACCATATATTTT. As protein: CASSLTWGGNGNTIYF.

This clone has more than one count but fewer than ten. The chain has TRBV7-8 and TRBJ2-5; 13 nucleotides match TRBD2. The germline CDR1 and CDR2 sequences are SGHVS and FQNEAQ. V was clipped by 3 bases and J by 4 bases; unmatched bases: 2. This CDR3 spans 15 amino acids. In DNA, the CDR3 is TGTGCCAGCAGCTTGACTAGCGGGGGGTTAGAGACCCAGTACTTC. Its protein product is CASSLTSGGLETQYF. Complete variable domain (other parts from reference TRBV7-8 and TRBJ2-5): GAGVSQSPRYKVAKRGQDVALRCDPISGHVSLFWYQQALGQGPEFLTYFQNEAQLDKSGLPSDRFFAERPEGSVSTLKIQRTQQEDSAVYLCASSLTSGGLETQYFGPGTRLLVL.